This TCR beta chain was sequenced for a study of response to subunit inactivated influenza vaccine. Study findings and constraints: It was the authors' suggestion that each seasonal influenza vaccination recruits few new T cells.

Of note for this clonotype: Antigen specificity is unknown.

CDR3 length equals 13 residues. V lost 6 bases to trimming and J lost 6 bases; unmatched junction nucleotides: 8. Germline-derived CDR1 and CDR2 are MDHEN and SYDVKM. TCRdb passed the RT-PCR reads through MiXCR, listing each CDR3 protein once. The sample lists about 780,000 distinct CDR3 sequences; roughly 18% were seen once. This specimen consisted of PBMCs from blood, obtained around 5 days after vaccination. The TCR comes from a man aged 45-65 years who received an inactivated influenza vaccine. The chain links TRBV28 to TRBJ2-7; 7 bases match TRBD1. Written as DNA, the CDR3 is TGTGCCAGCAGCTCCACCGGGACAGTCGAGCAGTACTTC. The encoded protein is CASSSTGTVEQYF. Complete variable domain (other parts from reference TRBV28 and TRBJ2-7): DVKVTQSSRYLVKRTGEKVFLECVQDMDHENMFWYRQDPGLGLRLIYFSYDVKMKEKGDIPEGYSVSREKKERFSLILESASTNQTSMYLCASSSTGTVEQYFGPGTRLTVT.